A selection of T cell receptor beta chains follows, all from one sample in a study of blood T cells in healthy people across ages. MiXCR was run by TCRdb on the 5' RACE reads, yielding one entry per CDR3 protein. The data hold 450,000 to 700,000 distinct CDR3 sequences, with 27% observed a single time. Specimen: blood. The source is a woman aged 70-85 years in good health. CDR3s include the opening cysteine and the closing phenylalanine or tryptophan. A D gene is named only where the DNA matches it firmly. Size is stated for part of the rows, as once, few or many counts, or as a class when the clone is expanded.

size	D	V	J	DNA	CDR3
few	.	TRBV5-1	TRBJ1-1	TGCGCCAGCAGCTTGTCATCCGGGGCACCCACTGGGGCTGATGCTTTCTTT	CASSLSSGAPTGADAFF
.	TRBD2	TRBV5-1	TRBJ2-1	TGCGCCAGCAGCTCTAGCAGCGGGGGGCTTCCGAGAGAGCAGTTCTTC	CASSSSSGGLPREQFF
few	.	TRBV29-1	TRBJ1-5	TGCAGCGTCGTTTCCGAAGATAGCAATCAGCCCCAGCATTTT	CSVVSEDSNQPQHF
few	.	TRBV29-1	TRBJ2-3	TGCAGCGTCCTGTCGCAGGTTCCAGATACGCAGTATTTT	CSVLSQVPDTQYF
.	TRBD1	TRBV5-1	TRBJ2-5	TGCGCCAGCAGCGGACAGGGGGCTGAAGAGACCCAGTACTTC	CASSGQGAEETQYF
few	.	TRBV24-1	TRBJ1-1	TGTGCCACCAGAAAGGGTCAGGGCGCGAACACTGAAGCTTTCTTT	CATRKGQGANTEAFF
.	TRBD1	TRBV20-1	TRBJ2-4	TGCAGTGCTCAACAGGGGGCCAAAAACATTCAGTACTTC	CSAQQGAKNIQYF
few	.	TRBV4-2	TRBJ1-2	TGTGCCAGCAGCACACAGGTATTCGACTATGGCTACACCTTC	CASSTQVFDYGYTF
.	.	TRBV19	TRBJ2-3	TGTGCCAGCAGTAAGGGTCACAGCTCTAGCACAGATACGCAGTATTTT	CASSKGHSSSTDTQYF
.	TRBD1	TRBV11-3	TRBJ2-7	TGTGCCAGCACCTCTCGTGCCGGGACAGCACCCTACGAGCAGTACTTC	CASTSRAGTAPYEQYF
.	.	TRBV14	TRBJ1-1	TGTGCCAGCAGCCACTTCGGGTGGACTGAAGCTTTCTTT	CASSHFGWTEAFF
.	.	TRBV27	TRBJ2-7	TGTGCCAGCAGTTTATACGCCGGCACCACCTACGAGCAGTACTTC	CASSLYAGTTYEQYF
.	TRBD2	TRBV9	TRBJ2-5	TGTGCCAGCACGCCGGGGGGGACCCAGTACTTC	CASTPGGTQYF
.	.	TRBV18	TRBJ1-1	TGTGCCAGCTCCCCTACCCTGAACACTGAAGCTTTCTTT	CASSPTLNTEAFF
few	TRBD1	TRBV5-1	TRBJ1-2	TGCGCCAGCAGTTCCCACCCGACAGGGGGCGTTGGCTACACCTTC	CASSSHPTGGVGYTF
.	.	TRBV2	TRBJ1-5	TGTGCCAGCATCGGACCCCCGGCCCAGCATTTT	CASIGPPAQHF
.	.	TRBV7-8	TRBJ2-4	TGTGCCAGCAGCTTAGATCATCGGAGGGCACGGACTGTTCAGTACTTC	CASSLDHRRARTVQYF